This T cell receptor (beta chain) emerged from a study of early T cells in non-severe SARS-CoV-2 infection. The CDR3 spans 9 residues. Unique molecular identifiers were affixed to single, distinct cDNA molecules. TCRdb analysed the 5' RACE reads with MiXCR anew, one entry per CDR3 protein. Of tens of thousands of distinct CDR3 sequences in the sample, roughly a tenth were seen once. V gene TRBV21-1 combines with J gene TRBJ2-3. TRBV21-1 is described as a pseudogene. The sequence was obtained from an adult who was a healthcare worker with PCR-confirmed SARS-CoV-2 infection or an uninfected control (not recorded which). What was sequenced was whole blood. In DNA form, the CDR3 reads TGTGCCAGAACAGATACGCAGTATTTT. Its protein is CARTDTQYF.